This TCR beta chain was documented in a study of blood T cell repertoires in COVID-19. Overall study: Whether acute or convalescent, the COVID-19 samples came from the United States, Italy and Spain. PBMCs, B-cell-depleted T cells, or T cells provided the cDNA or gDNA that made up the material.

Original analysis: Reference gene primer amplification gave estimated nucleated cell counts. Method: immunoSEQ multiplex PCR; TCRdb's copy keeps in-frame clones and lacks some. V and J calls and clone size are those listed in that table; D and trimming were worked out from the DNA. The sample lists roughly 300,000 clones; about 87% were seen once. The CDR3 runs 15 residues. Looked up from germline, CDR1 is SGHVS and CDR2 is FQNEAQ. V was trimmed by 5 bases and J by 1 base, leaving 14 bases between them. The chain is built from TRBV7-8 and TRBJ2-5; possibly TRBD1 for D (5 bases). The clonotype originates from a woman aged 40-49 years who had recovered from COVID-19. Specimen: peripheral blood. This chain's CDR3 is CASSPGGTGQETQYF. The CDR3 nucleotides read TGTGCCAGCAGCCCGGGCGGCACAGGCCAAGAGACCCAGTACTTC.